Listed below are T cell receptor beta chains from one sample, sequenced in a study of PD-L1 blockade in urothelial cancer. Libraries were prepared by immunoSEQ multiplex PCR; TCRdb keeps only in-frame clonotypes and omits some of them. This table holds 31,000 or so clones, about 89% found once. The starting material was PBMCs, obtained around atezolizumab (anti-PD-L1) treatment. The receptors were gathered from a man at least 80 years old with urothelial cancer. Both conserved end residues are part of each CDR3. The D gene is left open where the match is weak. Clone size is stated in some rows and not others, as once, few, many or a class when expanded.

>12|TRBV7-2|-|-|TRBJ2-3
TGTGCCAGCAGCCCCGTAACAGATACGCAGTATTTT
CASSPVTDTQYF
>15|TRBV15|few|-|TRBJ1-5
TGTGCCACCAGCAGTCTGGAGGGAGTAGGTCAGCCCCAGCATTTT
CATSSLEGVGQPQHF
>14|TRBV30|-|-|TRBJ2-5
TGTGCCTGGACTAGGGGGTCGGGTAAGGAGACCCAGTACTTC
CAWTRGSGKETQYF
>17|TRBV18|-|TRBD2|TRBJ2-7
TGTGCCAGCTCACCTGCGTCGGGAGCGGGATTTTACTACGAGCAGTACTTC
CASSPASGAGFYYEQYF
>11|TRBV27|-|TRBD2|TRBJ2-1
TGTGCCAGCATGCGGGAGATTAGGCAGTTCTTC
CASMREIRQFF
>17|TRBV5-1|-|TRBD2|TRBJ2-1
TGCGCCAGCAGCTTGGCTATAGCGGGAGGGCAGAAGAGTGAGCAGTTCTTC
CASSLAIAGGQKSEQFF
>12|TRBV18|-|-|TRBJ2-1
TGTGCCAGCTCACCACCGAGCAATGAGCAGTTCTTC
CASSPPSNEQFF
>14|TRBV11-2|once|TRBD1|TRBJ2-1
TGTGCCAGCAGCCCACCTAACAGGGGAAATGAGCAGTTCTTC
CASSPPNRGNEQFF
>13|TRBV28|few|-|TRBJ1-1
TGTGCCAGCAGCTCCAGCGGGAACACTGAAGCTTTCTTT
CASSSSGNTEAFF
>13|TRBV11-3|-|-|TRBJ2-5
TGTGCCAGCAGCCGAGTGAGATCGGGGACCCAGTACTTC
CASSRVRSGTQYF
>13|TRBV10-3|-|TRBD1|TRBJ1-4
TGTGCCACACAAACAGGGGTGACTGAAAAACTGTTTTTT
CATQTGVTEKLFF
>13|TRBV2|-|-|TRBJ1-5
TGTGCCAGCAGTGAACGGGAGATTCAGCCCCAGCATTTT
CASSEREIQPQHF
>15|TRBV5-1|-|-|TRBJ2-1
TGCGCCAGCAGCCCCAGTGGTAGCGGAGGCAATGAGCAGTTCTTC
CASSPSGSGGNEQFF
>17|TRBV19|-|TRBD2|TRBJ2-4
TGTGCCAGTAGTACCTCCAGCGGGAGAGCAGCCAAAAACATTCAGTACTTC
CASSTSSGRAAKNIQYF
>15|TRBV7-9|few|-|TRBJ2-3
TGTGCCAGCAGCTTAACCGGGGTCCACACAGATACGCAGTATTTT
CASSLTGVHTDTQYF